The sequence of this TCR beta chain was determined in a study of T cells in Graves' hyperthyroidism and ophthalmopathy (dated by TCRdb to 2018 to 2020). Describing the broader study: Peripheral blood was sampled at the time of initial diagnosis, prior to any treatment. The roughly 90 discovery patients were divided at random into training and test sets in a 7:3 ratio. Following sampling, methimazole starting at 30 mg daily was given to hyperthyroidism patients, and high-dose intravenous methylprednisolone was given to ophthalmopathy patients. To identify distinguishing TCR V-J signatures, a discovery cohort of 90 to 100 patients was used, comprising approximately 40 with Graves' ophthalmopathy and about 59 with stable Graves' hyperthyroidism. Thyroid tissue and blood T-cell repertoires from over 5 Graves' hyperthyroidism patients were also compared in the study. According to the paper, TCR Vbeta CDR3 sequencing was carried out on roughly 130 peripheral blood samples, which came from some 41 ophthalmopathy, around 74 hyperthyroidism and about 17 progressor patients. Prospective prediction of ophthalmopathy was tested in an independent validation cohort consisting of under 20 hyperthyroidism patients and some 17 patients who later progressed to ophthalmopathy. Broad study findings and their caveats: In cross-validation, a model built on a 13 V-J signature told ophthalmopathy apart from stable hyperthyroidism with under 90% sensitivity and approximately 84% specificity, and in testing the same model reached 80%/75%. In validation, the model predicted progression to ophthalmopathy a median of about 6.8 months before onset, with about 71% sensitivity and roughly 77% specificity. Sample size was not statistically predetermined, and investigators were not blinded to group allocation. Most expanded thyroid clonotypes (frequency above 0.001) were also found in blood, which suggests that blood repertoires may mirror thyroid immune responses.

This clonotype has a count of ten or more. The target of this receptor is not known. Base qualities are missing; no much larger clone stands one base away. TCR beta CDR3 regions were amplified from RNA transcripts. The first round of RT-PCR for the TCR CDR3 was performed with the HTBI primer set and the Qiagen OneStep RT-PCR kit. A second multiplex PCR round built the libraries, followed by size selection and purification. Paired-end sequencing of the libraries was performed with 100 bp reads on an Illumina HiSeq2000. Per the source publication's procedure: Raw data were processed with SOAPnuke, discarding reads with adapters, uncalled bases, mean Phred below 15, or no exact constant-primer or identifier match. High-quality paired reads were merged using COPE v1.2.5, and each unique nucleotide sequence was defined as a clonotype. MiTCR v1.1 was used to align the clonotypes against IMGT TRBV, TRBD and TRBJ reference segments. Analysis was restricted to V-J combinations with a frequency above 0.0001, which covered roughly 99% of repertoires. A TCS score was defined as the ratio of F50 (clonal expansion) to E x V (chaos), with BLOSUM62-based TCRdist applied between CDR3 peptides within each V-J. Welch's t-statistics and random forest reduced 500 to 650 V-J features to 10 to 15, which were used in a naive Bayes classifier (R e1071). TCRdb reanalyzed the raw reads on its own, using fastp at Q25 for trimming and MiXCR for clone calling, and kept in-frame beta chains. Each entry merges the rows of one CDR3 protein and shows their most common DNA and genes. Here the V and J calls rest on TCRdb's processing, not on the authors' analysis. For this sample there are roughly 530,000 distinct CDR3 sequences; 17% appear just once. The top ten hold roughly a sixth of the sample.

In the ophthalmopathy patients, disease was moderately to severely active, with a Clinical Activity Score of 3 or more, a NOSPECS grade of 4 or more, and a duration of less than 3 months. Patients with uncontrolled infections, other autoimmune diseases, pregnancy or lactation were excluded. Diagnoses relied on clinical symptoms, serum thyroxine and TRAb, thyroid ultrasound and orbital computed tomography. PBMCs were isolated from approximately 10 ml of fresh peripheral blood by Ficoll-Paque density gradient centrifugation. Total RNA was extracted using Trizol reagent, and RNA quality was assessed on an Agilent 2100 Bioanalyzer. This clonotype was obtained from a woman between 18 and 29 years old with Graves' ophthalmopathy. The sample was blood.

The CDR3 region reads CSARAGGNTDTQYF. The DNA sequence follows: TGCAGTGCTAGGGCCGGGGGGAATACAGATACGCAGTATTTT. The chain is encoded by TRBV20-1 joined to TRBJ2-3; TRBD2 agrees with 7 junctional bases. V is pruned by 3 bases and J by 3 bases, leaving 6 bases of the junction without a gene match. Reading the germline V gene (reference sequence) gives CDR1 DFQATT and CDR2 SNEGSKA. The CDR3 contains 14 residues, cysteine and phenylalanine counted. Here the CDR3 DNA is all that survives: 42 bases in frame from base 1.